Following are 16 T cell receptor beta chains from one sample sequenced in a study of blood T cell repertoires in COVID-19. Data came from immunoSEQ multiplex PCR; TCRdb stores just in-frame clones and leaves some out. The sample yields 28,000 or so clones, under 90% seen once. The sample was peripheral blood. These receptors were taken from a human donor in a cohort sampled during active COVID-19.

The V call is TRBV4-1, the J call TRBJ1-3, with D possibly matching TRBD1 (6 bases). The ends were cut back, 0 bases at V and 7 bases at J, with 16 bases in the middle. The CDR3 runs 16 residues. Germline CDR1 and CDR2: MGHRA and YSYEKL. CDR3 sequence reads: CASSQDLAGAVNTIYF. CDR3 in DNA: TGCGCCAGCAGCCAAGATCTCGCAGGGGCTGTCAACACCATATATTTT.

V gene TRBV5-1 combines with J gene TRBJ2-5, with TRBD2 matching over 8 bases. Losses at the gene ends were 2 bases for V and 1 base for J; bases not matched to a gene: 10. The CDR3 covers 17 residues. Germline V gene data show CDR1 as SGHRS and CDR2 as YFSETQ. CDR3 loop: CASSLGTSGRPQETQYF. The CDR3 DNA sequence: TGCGCCAGCAGCTTAGGAACTAGCGGACGACCCCAAGAGACCCAGTACTTC.

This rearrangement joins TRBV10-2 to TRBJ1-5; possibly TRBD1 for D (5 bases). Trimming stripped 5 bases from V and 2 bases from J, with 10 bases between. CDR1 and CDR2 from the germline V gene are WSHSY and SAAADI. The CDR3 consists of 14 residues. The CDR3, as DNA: TGCGCCAGCAGTCCCGGGGGTGGCAATCAGCCCCAGCATTTT. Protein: CASSPGGGNQPQHF.

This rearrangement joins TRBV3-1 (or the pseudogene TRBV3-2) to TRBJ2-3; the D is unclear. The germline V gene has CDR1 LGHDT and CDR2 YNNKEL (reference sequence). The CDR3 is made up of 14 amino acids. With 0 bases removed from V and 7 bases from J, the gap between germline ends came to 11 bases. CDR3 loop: CASSQEGARYTQYF. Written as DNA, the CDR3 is TGTGCCAGCAGCCAAGAAGGAGCCCGGTATACGCAGTATTTT.

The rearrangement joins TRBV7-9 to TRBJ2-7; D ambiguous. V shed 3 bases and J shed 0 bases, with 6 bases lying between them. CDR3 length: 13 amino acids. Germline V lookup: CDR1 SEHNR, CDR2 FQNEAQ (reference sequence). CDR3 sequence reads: CASSFTSSYEQYF. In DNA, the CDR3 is TGTGCCAGCAGCTTTACCAGCTCCTACGAGCAGTACTTC. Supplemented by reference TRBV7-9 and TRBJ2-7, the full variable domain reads DTGVSQNPRHKITKRGQNVTFRCDPISEHNRLYWYRQTLGQGPEFLTYFQNEAQLEKSRLLSDRFSAERPKGSFSTLEIQRTEQGDSAMYLCASSFTSSYEQYFGPGTRLTVT.

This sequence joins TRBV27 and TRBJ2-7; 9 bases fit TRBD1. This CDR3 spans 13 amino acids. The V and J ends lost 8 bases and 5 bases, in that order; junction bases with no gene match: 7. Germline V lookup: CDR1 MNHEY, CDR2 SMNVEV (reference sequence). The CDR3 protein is CASATGQGNEQYF. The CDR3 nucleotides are TGTGCCAGCGCGACGGGACAGGGCAACGAGCAGTACTTC.

CDR3 amino acids: CASSIQATQYF. The CDR3 nucleotides are TGTGCCAGTAGTATCCAGGCGACCCAGTACTTC. V gene TRBV19 combines with J gene TRBJ2-5; D unresolved. Trimming removed 3 bases from V and 7 bases from J, with 6 bases in between. Germline V gene sequence: CDR1 LNHDA, CDR2 SQIVND (reference sequence). The CDR3 contains 11 residues.

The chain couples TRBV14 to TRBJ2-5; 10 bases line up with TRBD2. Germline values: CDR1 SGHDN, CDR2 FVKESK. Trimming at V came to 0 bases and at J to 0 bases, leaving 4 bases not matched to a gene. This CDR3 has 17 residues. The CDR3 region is CASSQDALAGDQETQYF. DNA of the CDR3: TGTGCCAGCAGCCAAGATGCCCTAGCGGGGGACCAAGAGACCCAGTACTTC.

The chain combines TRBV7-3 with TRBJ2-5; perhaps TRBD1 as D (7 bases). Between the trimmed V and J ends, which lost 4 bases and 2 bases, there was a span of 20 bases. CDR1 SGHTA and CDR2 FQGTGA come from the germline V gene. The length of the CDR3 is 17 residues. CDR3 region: CASSSAGGIRSQETQYF. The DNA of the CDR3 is TGTGCCAGCAGCTCGGCAGGGGGGATAAGGTCGCAAGAGACCCAGTACTTC.

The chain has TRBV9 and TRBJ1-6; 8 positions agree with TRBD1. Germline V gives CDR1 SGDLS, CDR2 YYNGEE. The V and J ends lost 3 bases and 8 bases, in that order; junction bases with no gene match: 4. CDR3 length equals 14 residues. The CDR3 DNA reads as TGTGCCAGCAGCGGACAGGGGCGTGATTCACCCCTCCACTTT. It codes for CASSGQGRDSPLHF.

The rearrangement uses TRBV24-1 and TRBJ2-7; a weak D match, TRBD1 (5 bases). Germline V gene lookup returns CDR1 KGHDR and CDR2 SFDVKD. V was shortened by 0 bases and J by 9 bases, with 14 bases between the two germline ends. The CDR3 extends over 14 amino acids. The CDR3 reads CATSDLLKGRGQYF. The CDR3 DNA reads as TGTGCCACCAGTGATTTGCTTAAGGGGCGCGGGCAGTACTTC.

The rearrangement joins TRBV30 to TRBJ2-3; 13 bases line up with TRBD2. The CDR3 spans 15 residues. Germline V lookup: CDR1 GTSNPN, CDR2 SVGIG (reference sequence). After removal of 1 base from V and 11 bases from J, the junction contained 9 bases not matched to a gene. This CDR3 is CAWSDQLAGGLMQYF. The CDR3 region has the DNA TGTGCCTGGAGTGACCAACTAGCGGGAGGGCTGATGCAGTATTTT. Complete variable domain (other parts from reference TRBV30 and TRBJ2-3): SQTIHQWPATLVQPVGSPLSLECTVEGTSNPNLYWYRQAAGRGLQLLFYSVGIGQISSEVPQNLSASRPQDRQFILSSKKLLLSDSGFYLCAWSDQLAGGLMQYFGPGTRLTVL.

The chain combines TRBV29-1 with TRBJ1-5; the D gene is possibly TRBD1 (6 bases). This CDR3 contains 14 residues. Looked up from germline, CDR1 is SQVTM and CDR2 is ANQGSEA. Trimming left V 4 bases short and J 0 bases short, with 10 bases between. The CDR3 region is CSVAGTNSNQPQHF. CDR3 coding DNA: TGCAGCGTTGCCGGGACAAATAGCAATCAGCCCCAGCATTTT.

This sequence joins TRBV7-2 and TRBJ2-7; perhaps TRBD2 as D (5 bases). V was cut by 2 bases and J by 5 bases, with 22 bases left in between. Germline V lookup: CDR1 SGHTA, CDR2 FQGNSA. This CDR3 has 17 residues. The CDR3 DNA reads TGTGCCAGCAGCTTAAATAGTAACGCGGGTTTCGGGAACGAGCAGTACTTC. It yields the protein CASSLNSNAGFGNEQYF.

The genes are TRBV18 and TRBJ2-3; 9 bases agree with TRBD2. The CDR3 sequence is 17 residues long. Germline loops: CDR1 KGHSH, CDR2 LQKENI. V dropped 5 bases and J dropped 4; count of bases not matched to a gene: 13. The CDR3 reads CASSGDSFSGRPDTQYF. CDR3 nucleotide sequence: TGTGCCAGCTCAGGGGATTCCTTCAGCGGGAGGCCAGATACGCAGTATTTT.

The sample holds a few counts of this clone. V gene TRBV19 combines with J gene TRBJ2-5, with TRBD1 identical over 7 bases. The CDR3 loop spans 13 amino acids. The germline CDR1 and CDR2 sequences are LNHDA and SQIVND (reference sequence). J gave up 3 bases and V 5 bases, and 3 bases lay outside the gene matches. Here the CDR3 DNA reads TGTGCCAGTAGTCTCGACAGGGAAGAGACCCAGTACTTC. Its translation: CASSLDREETQYF.